This TCR beta chain was retrieved from a study of blood T cell repertoires in COVID-19. Study summary: Samples of COVID-19 (acute and convalescent) were obtained from the United States, Italy and Spain. Nucleic acid was either cDNA or gDNA, and it came from T cells, B-cell-depleted T cells, or PBMCs.

V lost 6 bases, J lost 4 bases, and 6 bases stayed unmatched. The CDR3 consists of 14 residues. CDR1 and CDR2 (germline): MNHEY, SVGAGI. As processed by the authors: Estimation of nucleated cell counts was performed using reference gene primer amplification. The repertoire was sequenced with immunoSEQ multiplex PCR; TCRdb's copy has only in-frame clones and lacks some. That table is the source of V, J and clone size, and D and trimming were worked out from the DNA. This sample yields roughly 130,000 clones, of which about 86% are seen a single time; 7% to 10% belongs to the top ten. The sample was PBMCs or T cells enriched from blood (not recorded which). The rearrangement joins TRBV6-5 to TRBJ1-1, with 9 bases aligning to TRBD1. The source of this sequence is a man between 50 and 59 years old who had recovered from COVID-19. The CDR3 loop is CASSQGQGITEAFF. The DNA of the CDR3 is TGTGCCAGCAGCCAAGGACAGGGGATCACTGAAGCTTTCTTT.